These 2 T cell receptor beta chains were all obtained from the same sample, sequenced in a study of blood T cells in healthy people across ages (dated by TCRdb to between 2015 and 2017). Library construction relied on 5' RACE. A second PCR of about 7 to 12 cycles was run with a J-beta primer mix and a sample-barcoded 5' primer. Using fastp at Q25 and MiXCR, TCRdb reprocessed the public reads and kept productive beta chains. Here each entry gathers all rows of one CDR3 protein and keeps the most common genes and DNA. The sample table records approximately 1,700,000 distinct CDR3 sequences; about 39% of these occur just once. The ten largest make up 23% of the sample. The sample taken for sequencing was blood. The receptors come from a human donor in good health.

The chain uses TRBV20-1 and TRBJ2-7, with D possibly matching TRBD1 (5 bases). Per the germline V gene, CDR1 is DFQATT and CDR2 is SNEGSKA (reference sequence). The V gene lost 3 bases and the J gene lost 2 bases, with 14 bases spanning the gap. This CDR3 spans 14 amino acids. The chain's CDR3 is CSASSGFHPYEQYF. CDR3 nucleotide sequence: TGCAGTGCTAGCTCAGGGTTTCATCCCTACGAGCAGTACTTC.

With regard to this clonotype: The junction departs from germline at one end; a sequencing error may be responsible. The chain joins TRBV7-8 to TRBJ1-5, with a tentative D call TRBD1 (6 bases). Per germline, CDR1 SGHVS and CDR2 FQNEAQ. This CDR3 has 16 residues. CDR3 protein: CAGSLIGGYSNQPQHF. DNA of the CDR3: TGTGCCGGCAGCTTAATCGGGGGCTATAGCAATCAGCCCCAGCATTTT.